Sequencing of this T cell receptor beta chain was carried out in a study of blood T cell repertoires in COVID-19. Method: immunoSEQ multiplex PCR; TCRdb's copy keeps in-frame clones and lacks some. Among 65,000 or so clones listed, approximately 80% were seen once. This CDR3 comprises 13 residues. The germline V and J ends were trimmed by 6 bases and 1 base, with 9 bases remaining between them. Germline-derived CDR1 and CDR2 are MRHNA and SNTAGT. V gene TRBV6-4 combines with J gene TRBJ1-1, with a weak D call TRBD1 (5 bases). The source of this sequence is a man aged 30 to 39 with COVID-19, enrolled during active disease. Sequencing used peripheral blood. DNA of the CDR3: TGTGCCAGCAGCACAGGAGCGAACACTGAAGCTTTCTTT. It codes for CASSTGANTEAFF.